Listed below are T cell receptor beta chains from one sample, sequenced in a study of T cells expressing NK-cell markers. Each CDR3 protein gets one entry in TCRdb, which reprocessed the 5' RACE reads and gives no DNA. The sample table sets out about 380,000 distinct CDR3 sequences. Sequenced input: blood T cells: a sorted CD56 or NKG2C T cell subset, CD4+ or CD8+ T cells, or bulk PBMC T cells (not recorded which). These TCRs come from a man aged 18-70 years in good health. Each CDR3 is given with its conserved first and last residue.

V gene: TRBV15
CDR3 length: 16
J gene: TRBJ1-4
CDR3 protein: CATSSPPESNNEKLFF

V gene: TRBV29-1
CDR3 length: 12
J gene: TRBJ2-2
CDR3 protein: CSVGQTSGELFF

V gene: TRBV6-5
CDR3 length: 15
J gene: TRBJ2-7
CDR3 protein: CASSYVPSGKYEQYF

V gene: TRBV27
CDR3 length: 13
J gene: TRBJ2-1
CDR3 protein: CASIAHGGYEQFF

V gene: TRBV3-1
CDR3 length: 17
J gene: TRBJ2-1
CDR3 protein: CASSQRGSGAMGNEQFF

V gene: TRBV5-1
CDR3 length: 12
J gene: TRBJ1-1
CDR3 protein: CASLGQNTEAFF

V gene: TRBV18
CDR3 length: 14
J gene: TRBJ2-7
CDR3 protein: CASSHPTGRYEQYF

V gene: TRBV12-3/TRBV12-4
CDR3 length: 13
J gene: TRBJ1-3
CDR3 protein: CASRLEGAHTIYF

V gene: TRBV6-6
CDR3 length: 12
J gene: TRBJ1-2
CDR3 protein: CASSYSPYGYTF

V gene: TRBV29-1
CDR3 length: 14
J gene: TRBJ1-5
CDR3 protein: CSVGKRYSNQPQHF

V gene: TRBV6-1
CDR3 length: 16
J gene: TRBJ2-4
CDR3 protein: CASSEYGGGAKNIQYF

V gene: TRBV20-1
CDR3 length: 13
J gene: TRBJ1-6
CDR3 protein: CSASVPGNSPLHF

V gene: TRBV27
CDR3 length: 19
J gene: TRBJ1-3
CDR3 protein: CASRPKPPGFWAAGNTIYF

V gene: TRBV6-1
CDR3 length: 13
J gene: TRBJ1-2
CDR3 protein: CASRATGLDGYTF

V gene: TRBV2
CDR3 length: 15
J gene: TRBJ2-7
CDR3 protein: CASRMQRGGSYEQYF

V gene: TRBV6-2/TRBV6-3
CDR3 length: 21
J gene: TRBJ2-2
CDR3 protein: CASSPWRGLVGTSGNTGELFF

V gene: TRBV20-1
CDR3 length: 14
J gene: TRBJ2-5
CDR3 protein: CSARGEAPARTQYF

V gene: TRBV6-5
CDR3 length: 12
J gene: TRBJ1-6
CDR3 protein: CASRERNSPLHF

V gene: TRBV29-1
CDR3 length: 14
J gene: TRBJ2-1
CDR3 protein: CSAPRARATNEQFF

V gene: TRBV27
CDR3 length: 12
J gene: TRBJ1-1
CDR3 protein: CASSTGQGRAFF

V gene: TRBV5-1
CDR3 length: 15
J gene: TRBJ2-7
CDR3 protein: CASSLGQGDDHEQYF

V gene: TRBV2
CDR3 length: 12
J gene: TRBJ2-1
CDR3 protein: CASHLEGNEQFF

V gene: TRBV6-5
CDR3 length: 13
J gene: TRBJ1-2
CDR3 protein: CASSYATGHGYTF

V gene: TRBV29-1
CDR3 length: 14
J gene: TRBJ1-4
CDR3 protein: CSVAVQSTNEKLFF

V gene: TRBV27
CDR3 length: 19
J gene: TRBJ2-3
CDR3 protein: CASSLYRQGYARGTDTQYF

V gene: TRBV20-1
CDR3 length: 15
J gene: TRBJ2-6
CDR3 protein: CSARDSSSGANVLTF

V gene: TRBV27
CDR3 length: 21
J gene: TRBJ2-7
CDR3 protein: CASSRPVIRSPDRGFSYEQYF

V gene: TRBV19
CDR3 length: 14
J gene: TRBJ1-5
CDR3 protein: CASSIGYGNQPQHF

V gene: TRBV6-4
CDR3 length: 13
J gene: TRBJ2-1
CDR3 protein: CASAPGQNNEQFF

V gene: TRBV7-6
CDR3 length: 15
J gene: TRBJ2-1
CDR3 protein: CASSLTSGRTDEQFF

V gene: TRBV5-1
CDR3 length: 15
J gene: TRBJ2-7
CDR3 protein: CASSLGLAGMYEQYF

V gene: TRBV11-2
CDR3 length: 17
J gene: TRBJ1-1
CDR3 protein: CASSLDGALRKNTEAFF

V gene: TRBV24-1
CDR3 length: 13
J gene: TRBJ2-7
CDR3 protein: CATSNRNKGEQYF

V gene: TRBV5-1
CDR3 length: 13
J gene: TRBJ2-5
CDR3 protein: CASSLGGGETQYF

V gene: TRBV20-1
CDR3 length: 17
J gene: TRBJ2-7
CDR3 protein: CSARVVRISGANYEQYF

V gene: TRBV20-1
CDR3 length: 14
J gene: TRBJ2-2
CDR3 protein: CSARDSVVTGELFF

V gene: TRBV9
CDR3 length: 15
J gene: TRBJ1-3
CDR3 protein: CASSVGPYSGNTIYF

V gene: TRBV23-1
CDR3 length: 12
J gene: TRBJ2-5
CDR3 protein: CASGDRFGTQYF

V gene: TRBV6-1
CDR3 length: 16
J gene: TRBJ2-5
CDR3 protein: CASSLAGTSGQETQYF

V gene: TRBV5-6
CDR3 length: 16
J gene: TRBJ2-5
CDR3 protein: CASSLAGGLRQETQYF

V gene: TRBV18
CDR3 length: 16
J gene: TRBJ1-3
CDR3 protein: CASSPKGQSNGNTIYF

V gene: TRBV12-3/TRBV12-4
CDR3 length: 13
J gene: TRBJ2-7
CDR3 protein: CASSGRNSYEQYF